The 18 T cell receptor beta chains below come from one sample, sequenced in a study of cytotoxic CD8 clonotypes in ibrutinib-treated CLL. Assay used: immunoSEQ multiplex PCR; TCRdb lists only in-frame clones, some missing. The sample carries 200,000 to 250,000 clones, approximately 75% recorded once. The source was PBMCs, collected after 12 months of ibrutinib treatment. The receptors originated from a human donor with chronic lymphocytic leukemia.

The rearrangement links TRBV2 to TRBJ2-7; the D call may be TRBD1 or TRBD2 (6 bases each). This CDR3 has 14 amino acids. CDR1 SNHLY and CDR2 FYNNEI come from the germline V gene. Trimming pared 6 bases from V and 3 bases from J, leaving 15 bases between. The CDR3 DNA reads as TGTGCCAGCAGCAGGGCCAGGGGAGGCTACGAGCAGTACTTC. Translating it yields CASSRARGGYEQYF.

The gene calls are TRBV5-1 and TRBJ2-5; D may be TRBD2 (7 bases). Trimming took 2 bases from V and 5 from J, leaving 19 bases between them. This CDR3 is 16 amino acids long. From germline, CDR1 is SGHRS and CDR2 YFSETQ. As DNA, the CDR3 is TGCGCCAGCAGCTTCATCCCTAGCGGAGGGGGGGAGACCCAGTACTTC. Translating gives CASSFIPSGGGETQYF.

This clone is a singleton in its sample. V usage is TRBV18 and J usage is TRBJ1-5, with TRBD1 matching 7 bases. The CDR3 loop spans 16 amino acids. V gave up 3 bases and J gave up 0 bases; unmatched junction bases: 5. Germline lookup yields CDR1 KGHSH and CDR2 LQKENI. CDR3 residues: CASSPGTVYSNQPQHF. CDR3 nucleotides: TGTGCCAGCTCACCCGGGACAGTTTATAGCAATCAGCCCCAGCATTTT.

The chain carries TRBV6-6 and TRBJ1-3, with D hard to call. The V end lost 2 bases, the J end lost 3 bases, and 14 bases lay between the germline ends. The germline V gene has CDR1 MNHNY and CDR2 SVGAGI (reference sequence). The CDR3 extends over 16 amino acids. The CDR3 loop is CASSYVHGKSGNTIYF. The CDR3 region has the DNA TGTGCCAGCAGTTACGTTCACGGGAAAAGTGGAAACACCATATATTTT.

The chain employs TRBV18 and TRBJ2-7, with 7 bases matching TRBD2. The length of the CDR3 is 15 residues. Germline assignment: CDR1 KGHSH and CDR2 LQKENI. The V and J ends lost 3 bases and 6 bases, in that order; junction bases with no gene match: 11. CDR3: CASSPLGREKGEQYF. In DNA form, the CDR3 reads TGTGCCAGCTCACCCCTGGGGCGGGAGAAAGGCGAGCAGTACTTC.

This clone occurred a few times. The chain joins TRBV4-1 to TRBJ2-1; possibly TRBD2 for D (6 bases). Deletions cut 0 bases from V and 4 bases from J, with 10 bases between. CDR3 length: 15 amino acids. Germline V gives CDR1 MGHRA, CDR2 YSYEKL. The CDR3: CASSQDHLAYNEQFF. The CDR3 DNA sequence: TGCGCCAGCAGCCAAGATCATCTAGCGTACAATGAGCAGTTCTTC.

This clone has only a few counts. This rearrangement joins TRBV10-2 to TRBJ2-1, with a possible D match to TRBD1 (6 bases). Germline lookup yields CDR1 WSHSY and CDR2 SAAADI. The CDR3 sequence is 15 residues long. Trimming removed 0 bases at V and 5 bases at J, with 11 bases between. The CDR3 is CASSESQQGHNEQFF. For the CDR3, the DNA is TGCGCCAGCAGTGAGTCTCAACAGGGCCACAATGAGCAGTTCTTC.

The genes are TRBV4-1 and TRBJ2-7; D is uncertain. The CDR3 is made up of 12 amino acids. Germline CDR1 is MGHRA and CDR2 is YSYEKL. Trimming removed 3 bases at V and 0 bases at J, with 3 bases between. The CDR3 nucleotides read TGCGCCAGCAGCCAGAGCTCCTACGAGCAGTACTTC. Its protein product is CASSQSSYEQYF.

V usage is TRBV28 and J usage is TRBJ2-3; D is undetermined. The CDR3 runs to 13 residues. CDR1 and CDR2 (germline): MDHEN, SYDVKM. Trimming cost V 7 bases and J 5 bases, with 13 bases left between them. The CDR3 DNA is TGTGCCAGCACAACCCCGTCGATAGATACGCAGTATTTT. Amino acids: CASTTPSIDTQYF.

This clone was seen a handful of times. V usage is TRBV2 and J usage is TRBJ1-1; D is possibly TRBD1 (6 bases). This CDR3 region has 14 residues. Germline loops: CDR1 SNHLY, CDR2 FYNNEI. V lost 4 bases, J lost 1 base, and 10 bases lay in between. The chain's CDR3 is CASSVTGRNTEAFF. CDR3 nucleotide sequence: TGTGCCAGCAGTGTTACAGGGAGGAACACTGAAGCTTTCTTT.

V usage is TRBV5-4 and J usage is TRBJ1-2; D is unclear. V was shortened by 2 bases and J by 8 bases, with 10 bases between the two germline ends. The CDR3 extends over 12 amino acids. CDR1 and CDR2 from the germline V gene are SGHNT and YYREEE (reference sequence). CDR3: CASSFSERGYTF. DNA of the CDR3: TGTGCCAGCAGCTTTAGCGAGAGAGGCTACACCTTC.

The gene calls are TRBV18 and TRBJ1-1; D is ambiguous. With 2 bases removed from V and 1 base from J, the gap between germline ends came to 8 bases. Germline values: CDR1 KGHSH, CDR2 LQKENI. The CDR3 length is 14 residues. This chain's CDR3 is CASSPEIKNTEAFF. The CDR3 DNA follows: TGTGCCAGCTCACCAGAGATCAAGAACACTGAAGCTTTCTTT.

This chain uses TRBV2 with TRBJ2-3; 16 bases align to TRBD2. V dropped 4 bases and J dropped 5; count of bases not matched to a gene: 3. CDR3 length: 16 amino acids. Germline V gene lookup returns CDR1 SNHLY and CDR2 FYNNEI. The DNA for the CDR3 is TGTGCCAGCAGTGTGGGACTAGCGGGGGGGGTAGATACGCAGTATTTT. Its protein is CASSVGLAGGVDTQYF.

This chain links TRBV15 with TRBJ2-3; 13 positions match TRBD2. Germline CDR1 is LNHNV and CDR2 is YYDKDF (reference sequence). Trimming at V came to 8 bases and at J to 6 bases, leaving 2 bases not matched to a gene. The CDR3 spans 13 residues. In nucleotides, the CDR3 is TGTGCCACCGGGACTAGCGGGAAGGATACGCAGTATTTT. Protein: CATGTSGKDTQYF.

This clone showed up just once. This chain uses TRBV15 with TRBJ1-1; a possible D gene is TRBD1 (5 bases). CDR1 is LNHNV, CDR2 YYDKDF, per germline (reference sequence). V lost 3 bases, J lost 6 bases, and 26 bases lay in between. This CDR3 contains 18 residues. CDR3 residues: CATSSQARAHVRVSEAFF. In nucleotides, the CDR3 is TGTGCCACCAGCAGCCAGGCCAGGGCTCATGTGCGGGTCTCTGAAGCTTTCTTT.

This clone occurred a few times. The sample carries other DNA sequences with the same CDR3. V and J are TRBV30 and TRBJ1-3; D unresolved. This CDR3 is 11 amino acids long. Germline-derived CDR1 and CDR2 are GTSNPN and SVGIG (reference sequence). Trimming took 1 base from V and 7 from J, leaving 5 bases between them. This chain's CDR3 is CAWSAGNTIYF. The CDR3 bases are TGTGCCTGGAGTGCGGGGAACACCATATATTTT.

V is TRBV15 and J is TRBJ1-5; no clear D gene. This CDR3 contains 16 residues. CDR1 is LNHNV, CDR2 YYDKDF, per germline (reference sequence). The V and J ends lost 0 bases and 4 bases respectively, with 13 bases between them. CDR3 sequence reads: CATSRDPGSRNQPQHF. The CDR3 nucleotides read TGTGCCACCAGCAGAGATCCGGGGTCAAGGAATCAGCCCCAGCATTTT.

This clone was picked up many times. This chain links TRBV27 with TRBJ2-1; the D is unclear. V gave up 2 bases and J gave up 6 bases, with 5 bases separating them. CDR3 length equals 12 residues. Germline V gene sequence: CDR1 MNHEY, CDR2 SMNVEV (reference sequence). This CDR3 is CASSLPGNEQFF. The DNA of the CDR3 is TGTGCCAGCAGTTTACCCGGCAATGAGCAGTTCTTC.